In this sample, the clone carrying this T cell receptor (beta chain) turned up a few times. Its matching antigen is unknown. The entry originates in a study of T-cell memory formation after mild COVID-19. Study details: Most TCR clusters belonged to a single donor.

Study-wide points: Clones that contracted from day 15 to 85 had balanced CD4/CD8; later expanders were CD4+ biased.

This CDR3 is 14 amino acids long. Between the trimmed V and J ends, which lost 7 bases and 3 bases, there was a span of 13 bases. TCRdb re-called the 5' RACE reads through MiXCR, storing one row per CDR3 protein. The sample includes around 200,000 distinct CDR3 sequences, about 10% seen only once; the top ten take 2.5% to 3.5%. Sequences were obtained from PBMCs or a T cell subset sorted from them (not recorded which). This receptor was taken from a man aged 18-30 years who had mild COVID-19 (a few samples of this study predate the infection). Cell type and time point are not known. The chain uses TRBV12-3 or TRBV12-4 and TRBJ2-1; D is perhaps TRBD2 (5 bases). DNA for the CDR3: TGTGCCAGCACCCTGGGAGCTTTCTACAATGAGCAGTTCTTC. Amino acids: CASTLGAFYNEQFF.